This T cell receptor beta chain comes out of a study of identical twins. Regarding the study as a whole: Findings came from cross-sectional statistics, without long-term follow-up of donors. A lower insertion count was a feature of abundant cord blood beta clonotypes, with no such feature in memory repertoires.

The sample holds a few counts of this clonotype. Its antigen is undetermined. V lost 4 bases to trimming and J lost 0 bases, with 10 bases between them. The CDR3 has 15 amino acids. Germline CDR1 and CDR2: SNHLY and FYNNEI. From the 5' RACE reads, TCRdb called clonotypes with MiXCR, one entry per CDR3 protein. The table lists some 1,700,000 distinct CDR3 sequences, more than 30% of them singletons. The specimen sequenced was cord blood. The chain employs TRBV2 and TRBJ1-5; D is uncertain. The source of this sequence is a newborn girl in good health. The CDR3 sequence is CASSVGEASNQPQHF. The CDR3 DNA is TGTGCCAGCAGTGTCGGGGAGGCTAGCAATCAGCCCCAGCATTTT.